The entry that follows covers one T cell receptor beta chain sequence. TCRdb's copy holds only in-frame clones and misses some; the assay was immunoSEQ multiplex PCR. The table shows nearly 70,000 clones, with approximately 89% occurring only once. The data derive from a study of technical replicates of blood from a few donors. Trimming removed 7 bases from V and 5 bases from J, with 20 bases in between. This CDR3 region has 15 residues. From germline, CDR1 is MDHEN and CDR2 SYDVKM. V usage is TRBV28 and J usage is TRBJ1-2; D is ambiguous. The sequenced sample consisted of PBMCs. The receptor's source is a human donor in good health. Some clones in this sample may be carry-over from other donors' samples. The CDR3 spells CASTRGGVKSYGYTF. The CDR3 DNA is TGTGCCAGCACCCGCGGAGGTGTCAAAAGTTATGGCTACACCTTC.